The rows below give T cell receptor beta chains drawn from one sample of a study of cytomegalovirus exposure and HLA in healthy donors. Measured with immunoSEQ multiplex PCR; TCRdb has only the in-frame clones, and not every one. The sample has approximately 160,000 clones; roughly 86% are singletons. The specimen sequenced was PBMCs. The receptors were gathered from a girl between 5 and 17 years old in good health and CMV-seropositive. The CDR3 runs from the conserved cysteine through the conserved F or W. A D gene is named only where the DNA matches it firmly. Size is omitted from some rows. Given values are once, few, many or a class for expanded clones.

J gene: TRBJ2-5; V gene: TRBV11-2; clone size: -; D gene: TRBD2; CDR3 length: 15; CDR3 protein: CASSRQRGKGETQYF; CDR3 DNA: TGTGCCAGCAGCCGTCAGCGGGGCAAGGGGGAGACCCAGTACTTC
J gene: TRBJ2-3; V gene: TRBV9; clone size: -; D gene: TRBD2; CDR3 length: 16; CDR3 protein: CASSALAGGPTDTQYF; CDR3 DNA: TGTGCCAGCAGCGCGCTAGCGGGGGGACCCACAGATACGCAGTATTTT
J gene: TRBJ1-1; V gene: TRBV9; clone size: -; D gene: -; CDR3 length: 16; CDR3 protein: CASSVDTGDRYTEAFF; CDR3 DNA: TGTGCCAGCAGCGTAGATACGGGGGATAGGTACACTGAAGCTTTCTTT
J gene: TRBJ2-2; V gene: TRBV6-1; clone size: -; D gene: TRBD1; CDR3 length: 16; CDR3 protein: CASSELGTGRYGELFF; CDR3 DNA: TGTGCCAGCAGTGAATTAGGGACAGGGAGATACGGGGAGCTGTTTTTT
J gene: TRBJ2-7; V gene: TRBV7-9; clone size: -; D gene: -; CDR3 length: 15; CDR3 protein: CASRAKGPLAYEQYF; CDR3 DNA: TGTGCCAGCAGAGCAAAGGGGCCACTCGCCTACGAGCAGTACTTC
J gene: TRBJ2-5; V gene: TRBV5-4; clone size: -; D gene: -; CDR3 length: 15; CDR3 protein: CASSPWDLTQETQYF; CDR3 DNA: TGTGCCAGCAGCCCCTGGGACTTGACCCAAGAGACCCAGTACTTC
J gene: TRBJ2-3; V gene: TRBV27; clone size: -; D gene: TRBD2; CDR3 length: 16; CDR3 protein: CASSNLAEPLTDTQYF; CDR3 DNA: TGTGCCAGCAGTAACCTAGCGGAACCTCTCACAGATACGCAGTATTTT
J gene: TRBJ1-1; V gene: TRBV6-4; clone size: -; D gene: TRBD1; CDR3 length: 14; CDR3 protein: CANDRTGEGTEAFF; CDR3 DNA: TGTGCGAACGATAGGACAGGGGAGGGAACTGAAGCTTTCTTT
J gene: TRBJ2-1; V gene: TRBV11-3; clone size: -; D gene: TRBD2; CDR3 length: 14; CDR3 protein: CASSSGRGVDEQFF; CDR3 DNA: TGTGCCAGCAGCTCCGGTCGGGGGGTCGATGAGCAGTTCTTC
J gene: TRBJ2-3; V gene: TRBV6-1; clone size: -; D gene: TRBD1; CDR3 length: 12; CDR3 protein: CASQGAGDTQYF; CDR3 DNA: TGTGCCTCCCAGGGGGCGGGAGATACGCAGTATTTT
J gene: TRBJ2-7; V gene: TRBV15; clone size: -; D gene: -; CDR3 length: 15; CDR3 protein: CATSRARDIPYEQYF; CDR3 DNA: TGTGCCACCAGCAGAGCCAGGGACATCCCCTACGAGCAGTACTTC
J gene: TRBJ2-2; V gene: TRBV18; clone size: -; D gene: TRBD1; CDR3 length: 13; CDR3 protein: CASSPDRAGELFF; CDR3 DNA: TGTGCCAGCTCACCCGACAGGGCCGGGGAGCTGTTTTTT
J gene: TRBJ1-2; V gene: TRBV2; clone size: -; D gene: TRBD1; CDR3 length: 15; CDR3 protein: CASRTGTGSNYGYTF; CDR3 DNA: TGTGCCAGCAGAACCGGGACAGGGTCTAACTATGGCTACACCTTC
J gene: TRBJ1-1; V gene: TRBV29-1; clone size: -; D gene: -; CDR3 length: 12; CDR3 protein: CSVVFVNTEAFF; CDR3 DNA: TGCAGCGTTGTGTTCGTGAACACTGAAGCTTTCTTT
J gene: TRBJ2-7; V gene: TRBV6-6; clone size: once; D gene: TRBD2; CDR3 length: 14; CDR3 protein: CASSRGGGLGEQYF; CDR3 DNA: TGTGCCAGCAGTCGCGGGGGAGGGTTGGGGGAGCAGTACTTC
J gene: TRBJ1-6; V gene: TRBV30; clone size: -; D gene: TRBD1; CDR3 length: 13; CDR3 protein: CAWGTAENSPLHF; CDR3 DNA: TGTGCCTGGGGGACAGCTGAAAATTCACCCCTCCACTTT
J gene: TRBJ2-1; V gene: TRBV6-5; clone size: -; D gene: TRBD1; CDR3 length: 14; CDR3 protein: CASSPGQGYNEQFF; CDR3 DNA: TGTGCCAGCAGCCCGGGACAGGGTTACAATGAGCAGTTCTTC
J gene: TRBJ2-1; V gene: TRBV27; clone size: few; D gene: -; CDR3 length: 14; CDR3 protein: CASSYHGTYNEQFF; CDR3 DNA: TGTGCCAGCAGTTACCACGGGACTTACAATGAGCAGTTCTTC